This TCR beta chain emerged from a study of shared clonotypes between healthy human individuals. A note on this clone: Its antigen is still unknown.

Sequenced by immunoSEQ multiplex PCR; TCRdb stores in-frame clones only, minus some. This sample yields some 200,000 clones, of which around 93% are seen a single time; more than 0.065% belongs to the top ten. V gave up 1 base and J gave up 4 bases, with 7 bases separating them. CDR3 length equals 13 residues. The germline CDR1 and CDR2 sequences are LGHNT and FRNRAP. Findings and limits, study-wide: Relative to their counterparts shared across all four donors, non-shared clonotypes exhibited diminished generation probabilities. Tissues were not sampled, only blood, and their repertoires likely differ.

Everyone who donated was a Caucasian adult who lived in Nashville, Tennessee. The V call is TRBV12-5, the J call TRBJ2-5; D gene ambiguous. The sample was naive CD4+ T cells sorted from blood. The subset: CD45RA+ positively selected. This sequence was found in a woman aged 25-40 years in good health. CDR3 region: CASGLAEGETQYF. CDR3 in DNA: TGTGCTAGTGGTTTGGCAGAAGGAGAGACCCAGTACTTC.